Listed below are T cell receptor beta chains from one sample, sequenced in a study of neoadjuvant anti-PD-1 for oral cavity cancer. The protocol was immunoSEQ multiplex PCR, while the TCRdb copy is restricted to in-frame clones and leaves out a portion. The sample shows several thousand clones, 67% of them seen only once. This specimen consisted of PBMCs, obtained after nivolumab (anti-PD-1) treatment. The receptors derive from a person aged 35-80 years with oral cavity squamous cell carcinoma. Both conserved end residues are part of each CDR3. D genes are given only for firm matches. Part of the rows lack a size; the others show once, few, many or a class for expanded clones.

clone_size: medium-sized
d_call: TRBD1
j_call: TRBJ1-2
v_call: TRBV19
cdr3_nt: TGTGCCAGTAATACCGGGACAGGGGTAATCAACTATGGCTACACCTTC
cdr3_aa: CASNTGTGVINYGYTF

clone_size: .
d_call: TRBD1
j_call: TRBJ2-5
v_call: TRBV7-9
cdr3_nt: TGTGCCAGCAGCCTGAGACAGGGGGTAGGAGAGACCCAGTACTTC
cdr3_aa: CASSLRQGVGETQYF

clone_size: .
d_call: TRBD2
j_call: TRBJ2-7
v_call: TRBV28
cdr3_nt: TGTGCCAGCACGCGATGGGGCTCGCCGGGGGGGCGGTACGAGCAGTACTTC
cdr3_aa: CASTRWGSPGGRYEQYF

clone_size: .
d_call: .
j_call: TRBJ1-1
v_call: TRBV5-4
cdr3_nt: TGTGCCAGCAAAACTATGGGGGCGAACACTGAAGCTTTCTTT
cdr3_aa: CASKTMGANTEAFF

clone_size: .
d_call: .
j_call: TRBJ2-7
v_call: TRBV30
cdr3_nt: TGTGCCTGGAGTGGGGTGGGATTCGGCTCCTACGAGCAGTACTTC
cdr3_aa: CAWSGVGFGSYEQYF

clone_size: .
d_call: TRBD2
j_call: TRBJ2-3
v_call: TRBV5-4
cdr3_nt: TGTGCCAGCAGCCTAGCGGGGGGCCCCAAAAGGAAAGATACGCAGTATTTT
cdr3_aa: CASSLAGGPKRKDTQYF

clone_size: .
d_call: .
j_call: TRBJ1-1
v_call: TRBV7-8
cdr3_nt: TGTGCCAGCAGCTTGACACAGGGTTCGAACACTGAAGCTTTCTTT
cdr3_aa: CASSLTQGSNTEAFF

clone_size: .
d_call: TRBD2
j_call: TRBJ2-2
v_call: TRBV5-4
cdr3_nt: TGTGCCAGCAGCCTGGGGGGGGTTGACACCGGGGAGCTGTTTTTT
cdr3_aa: CASSLGGVDTGELFF

clone_size: .
d_call: .
j_call: TRBJ1-5
v_call: TRBV19
cdr3_nt: TGTGCCAGTAGTAAGAAGGCGGGTCGTAGCAATCAGCCCCAGCATTTT
cdr3_aa: CASSKKAGRSNQPQHF

clone_size: .
d_call: .
j_call: TRBJ1-2
v_call: TRBV7-9
cdr3_nt: TGTGCCAGCATCCTTCTCCAGGGAAGTACATATGGCTACACCTTC
cdr3_aa: CASILLQGSTYGYTF

clone_size: .
d_call: TRBD1
j_call: TRBJ2-5
v_call: TRBV7-9
cdr3_nt: TGTGCCAGCAGCTTGGGGGACAGGGTCCTAGAGACCCAGTACTTC
cdr3_aa: CASSLGDRVLETQYF

clone_size: .
d_call: .
j_call: TRBJ2-6
v_call: TRBV19
cdr3_nt: TGTGCCAGTAGTGGACAGCAGAAAGGGTACTCTGGGGCCAACGTCCTGACTTTC
cdr3_aa: CASSGQQKGYSGANVLTF

clone_size: .
d_call: TRBD2
j_call: TRBJ2-2
v_call: TRBV5-1
cdr3_nt: TGCGCCAGCAGCTTGCTGGGACTAGCGGGTACCGGGGAGCTGTTTTTT
cdr3_aa: CASSLLGLAGTGELFF

clone_size: few
d_call: TRBD1
j_call: TRBJ1-6
v_call: TRBV5-1
cdr3_nt: TGCGCCAGCAGCCCAGGGACAGCATCTAATTCACCCCTCCACTTT
cdr3_aa: CASSPGTASNSPLHF

clone_size: .
d_call: .
j_call: TRBJ2-1
v_call: TRBV6-6
cdr3_nt: TGTGCCAGCAGTTACCCGGCAGGTGAGCAGTTCTTC
cdr3_aa: CASSYPAGEQFF

clone_size: .
d_call: TRBD2
j_call: TRBJ2-1
v_call: TRBV5-4
cdr3_nt: TGTGCCAGCAGCCTGGCGCTAGCGGGGGGGCGGGAGCAGTTCTTC
cdr3_aa: CASSLALAGGREQFF

clone_size: .
d_call: .
j_call: TRBJ2-3
v_call: TRBV10-1
cdr3_nt: TGCGCCAGCAGCGGGGACACCAGCACAGATACGCAGTATTTT
cdr3_aa: CASSGDTSTDTQYF

clone_size: .
d_call: .
j_call: TRBJ1-3
v_call: TRBV4-3
cdr3_nt: TGCGCCAGCAGCCAAGATTTGGTTGGGACCTCTGGAAACACCATATATTTT
cdr3_aa: CASSQDLVGTSGNTIYF

clone_size: .
d_call: TRBD1
j_call: TRBJ2-3
v_call: TRBV9
cdr3_nt: TGTGCCAGCAGCGTAGGTAGGACAGGGGTCACAGATACGCAGTATTTT
cdr3_aa: CASSVGRTGVTDTQYF

clone_size: .
d_call: TRBD2
j_call: TRBJ2-1
v_call: TRBV2
cdr3_nt: TGTGCCAGCAGTGGAGTAGCGGGGGTGAACAATGAGCAGTTCTTC
cdr3_aa: CASSGVAGVNNEQFF

clone_size: .
d_call: .
j_call: TRBJ2-1
v_call: TRBV4-1
cdr3_nt: TGCGCCAGCAGCCAAGTGCGTGGGTCCGGAACCAACAATGAGCAGTTCTTC
cdr3_aa: CASSQVRGSGTNNEQFF

clone_size: .
d_call: TRBD2
j_call: TRBJ2-1
v_call: TRBV6-1
cdr3_nt: TGTGCCAGCAGTTGGACTAGCGGGGATGGGAATGAGCAGTTCTTC
cdr3_aa: CASSWTSGDGNEQFF

clone_size: .
d_call: .
j_call: TRBJ1-4
v_call: TRBV7-9
cdr3_nt: TGTGCCAGCAGCCCGGGGATAGGAGACATCCGTGAAAAACTGTTTTTT
cdr3_aa: CASSPGIGDIREKLFF

clone_size: few
d_call: .
j_call: TRBJ1-6
v_call: TRBV5-1
cdr3_nt: TGCGCCAGCAGCTTGGAGGGCGGGAATTCACCCCTCCACTTT
cdr3_aa: CASSLEGGNSPLHF

clone_size: .
d_call: .
j_call: TRBJ2-7
v_call: TRBV30
cdr3_nt: TGTGCCTGGAGTTTGTCAGAGACTTACGAGCAGTACTTC
cdr3_aa: CAWSLSETYEQYF

clone_size: .
d_call: .
j_call: TRBJ2-7
v_call: TRBV29-1
cdr3_nt: TGCAGCGTTGAGGAGACGGAGGGCCCAGAGTACTTC
cdr3_aa: CSVEETEGPEYF

clone_size: .
d_call: .
j_call: TRBJ2-7
v_call: TRBV2
cdr3_nt: TGTGCCAGCAGCCCCGGGAGCTCCTACGAGCAGTACTTC
cdr3_aa: CASSPGSSYEQYF

clone_size: few
d_call: TRBD1
j_call: TRBJ2-1
v_call: TRBV30
cdr3_nt: TGTGCCGGGGGACAGGGGAATGAGCAGTTCTTC
cdr3_aa: CAGGQGNEQFF

clone_size: few
d_call: .
j_call: TRBJ2-2
v_call: TRBV7-6
cdr3_nt: TGTGCCAGCAGCCCAAGGACAGCCGGGGAGCTGTTTTTT
cdr3_aa: CASSPRTAGELFF

clone_size: .
d_call: TRBD2
j_call: TRBJ2-7
v_call: TRBV2
cdr3_nt: TGTGCCAGCAGTTCACGACGACTAGCGGTTACCCCCTACGAGCAGTACTTC
cdr3_aa: CASSSRRLAVTPYEQYF

clone_size: .
d_call: TRBD1
j_call: TRBJ1-6
v_call: TRBV28
cdr3_nt: TGTGCCAGCAGTCTAGGACAGGGGCCACCCCTCCACTTT
cdr3_aa: CASSLGQGPPLHF

clone_size: .
d_call: TRBD1
j_call: TRBJ1-2
v_call: TRBV27
cdr3_nt: TGTGCCAGCAGTTTATCGGGACAGGGCTATGGCTACACCTTC
cdr3_aa: CASSLSGQGYGYTF

clone_size: once
d_call: .
j_call: TRBJ1-3
v_call: TRBV15
cdr3_nt: TGTGCCACCAGCAGAAGCAGGGGTAACGGAAACACCATATATTTT
cdr3_aa: CATSRSRGNGNTIYF

clone_size: .
d_call: TRBD1
j_call: TRBJ1-1
v_call: TRBV2
cdr3_nt: TGTGCCACGCGGGACAGAAAGAACACTGAAGCTTTCTTT
cdr3_aa: CATRDRKNTEAFF

clone_size: .
d_call: TRBD2
j_call: TRBJ2-7
v_call: TRBV4-1
cdr3_nt: TGCGCCAGCAGCCAAGTTCAGCGGGGGGGCCTCGACGAGCAGTACTTC
cdr3_aa: CASSQVQRGGLDEQYF

clone_size: .
d_call: .
j_call: TRBJ1-1
v_call: TRBV5-5
cdr3_nt: TGTGCCAGCAGCTTGGGCGTGGGGGGGCGAGGGGACACTGAAGCTTTCTTT
cdr3_aa: CASSLGVGGRGDTEAFF

clone_size: .
d_call: TRBD1
j_call: TRBJ1-2
v_call: TRBV7-9
cdr3_nt: TGTGCCAGCAGCTTAGATTTATGGACAGGGATGGATGGCTACACCTTC
cdr3_aa: CASSLDLWTGMDGYTF

clone_size: .
d_call: .
j_call: TRBJ1-2
v_call: TRBV5-8
cdr3_nt: TGTGCCAGCAGCCTGCCCGAGGGACTTCGAGGGGACTATGGCTACACCTTC
cdr3_aa: CASSLPEGLRGDYGYTF

clone_size: .
d_call: .
j_call: TRBJ2-7
v_call: TRBV5-6
cdr3_nt: TGTGCCAGCAGCTTGAATGTGGTTACCTACGAGCAGTACTTC
cdr3_aa: CASSLNVVTYEQYF

clone_size: .
d_call: .
j_call: TRBJ2-7
v_call: TRBV7-2
cdr3_nt: TGTGCCAGCAGCTTAGGTGAGGGAGGCGAGCAGTACTTC
cdr3_aa: CASSLGEGGEQYF

clone_size: .
d_call: .
j_call: TRBJ1-5
v_call: TRBV18
cdr3_nt: TGTGCCAGCTCTCTACGGGGAATGGGCAATCAGCCCCAGCATTTT
cdr3_aa: CASSLRGMGNQPQHF

clone_size: .
d_call: TRBD2
j_call: TRBJ2-1
v_call: TRBV6-4
cdr3_nt: TGTGCCAGCAGTGACGGCGGGGGGGCCAATGAGCAGTTCTTC
cdr3_aa: CASSDGGGANEQFF

clone_size: .
d_call: TRBD1
j_call: TRBJ2-3
v_call: TRBV2
cdr3_nt: TGTGCCAGCAGGGGACAGGGGGCGGTAGATACGCAGTATTTT
cdr3_aa: CASRGQGAVDTQYF

clone_size: .
d_call: TRBD1
j_call: TRBJ2-7
v_call: TRBV6-5
cdr3_nt: TGTGCCAGCAGTGAAGGACAGGAATACTACGAGCAGTACTTC
cdr3_aa: CASSEGQEYYEQYF

clone_size: .
d_call: TRBD2
j_call: TRBJ2-5
v_call: TRBV5-1
cdr3_nt: TGCGCCAGCAGCTTGAGGCTAGCGGAGACCCTAGAGACCCAGTACTTC
cdr3_aa: CASSLRLAETLETQYF

clone_size: few
d_call: .
j_call: TRBJ1-3
v_call: TRBV10-2
cdr3_nt: TGCGCCAGCAGGGAAGGACGGAGCTCTGGAAACACCATATATTTT
cdr3_aa: CASREGRSSGNTIYF

clone_size: .
d_call: .
j_call: TRBJ1-4
v_call: TRBV7-4
cdr3_nt: TGTGCCAGCAGCAGTCGGTCTAATGAAAAACTGTTTTTT
cdr3_aa: CASSSRSNEKLFF

clone_size: .
d_call: TRBD2
j_call: TRBJ2-7
v_call: TRBV2
cdr3_nt: TGTGCCAGCAGTGGGGGGGGAAACCCCTACGAGCAGTACTTC
cdr3_aa: CASSGGGNPYEQYF

clone_size: medium-sized
d_call: TRBD1
j_call: TRBJ1-1
v_call: TRBV15
cdr3_nt: TGTGCCACCAGCAGAGAGCGACGACAGGGCAGCACTGAAGCTTTCTTT
cdr3_aa: CATSRERRQGSTEAFF

clone_size: .
d_call: .
j_call: TRBJ2-5
v_call: TRBV6-1
cdr3_nt: TGTGCCAGCAGTGAAGCTGGGGGCTCCCAAGAGACCCAGTACTTC
cdr3_aa: CASSEAGGSQETQYF

clone_size: .
d_call: .
j_call: TRBJ1-3
v_call: TRBV4-3
cdr3_nt: TGCGCCAGCAGCCAAGTTACAGGGTATGGAAACACCATATATTTT
cdr3_aa: CASSQVTGYGNTIYF

clone_size: .
d_call: .
j_call: TRBJ2-4
v_call: TRBV5-4
cdr3_nt: TGTGCCAGCGGGCAGGGGACAAACATTCAGTACTTC
cdr3_aa: CASGQGTNIQYF

clone_size: .
d_call: .
j_call: TRBJ1-1
v_call: TRBV7-9
cdr3_nt: TGTGCCAGCACCAAACCCCAACAGAACACTGAAGCTTTCTTT
cdr3_aa: CASTKPQQNTEAFF

clone_size: .
d_call: TRBD1
j_call: TRBJ1-2
v_call: TRBV29-1
cdr3_nt: TGCAGCGCTACGACAGGGACCTCCTATGGCTACACCTTC
cdr3_aa: CSATTGTSYGYTF

clone_size: few
d_call: .
j_call: TRBJ1-5
v_call: TRBV23-1
cdr3_nt: TGCGCCAGCCTGGCAGGGGCCCGGCAAAGGCAGCCCCAGCATTTT
cdr3_aa: CASLAGARQRQPQHF

clone_size: .
d_call: .
j_call: TRBJ1-2
v_call: TRBV7-8
cdr3_nt: TGTGCCAGCAGCTTAGCGGAGGAAGCCAGGGGCTACACCTTC
cdr3_aa: CASSLAEEARGYTF